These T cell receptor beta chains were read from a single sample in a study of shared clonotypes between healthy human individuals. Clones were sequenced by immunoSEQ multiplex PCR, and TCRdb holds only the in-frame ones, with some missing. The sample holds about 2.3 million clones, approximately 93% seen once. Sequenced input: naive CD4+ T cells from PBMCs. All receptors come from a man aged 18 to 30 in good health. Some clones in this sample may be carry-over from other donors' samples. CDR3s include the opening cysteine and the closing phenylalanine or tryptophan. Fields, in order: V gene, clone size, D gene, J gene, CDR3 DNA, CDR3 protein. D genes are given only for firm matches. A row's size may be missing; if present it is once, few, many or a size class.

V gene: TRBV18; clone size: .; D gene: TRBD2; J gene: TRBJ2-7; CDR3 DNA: TGTGCCAGCTCACCCAGCGGGGTCTCCTACGAGCAGTACTTC; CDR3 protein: CASSPSGVSYEQYF
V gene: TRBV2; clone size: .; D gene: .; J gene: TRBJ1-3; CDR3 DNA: TGTGCCAGCAGTGAAAGGCCGACACGGACCTCTGGAAACACCATATATTTT; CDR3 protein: CASSERPTRTSGNTIYF
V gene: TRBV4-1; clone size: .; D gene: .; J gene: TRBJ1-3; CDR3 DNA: TGCGCCAGCAGCCAAGATGACATATCTGGAAACACCATATATTTT; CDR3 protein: CASSQDDISGNTIYF
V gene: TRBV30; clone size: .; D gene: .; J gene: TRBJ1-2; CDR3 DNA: TGTGCCTCAAGACTCTCGGGCAGCACCCCCGGGAGCTACACCTTC; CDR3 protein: CASRLSGSTPGSYTF
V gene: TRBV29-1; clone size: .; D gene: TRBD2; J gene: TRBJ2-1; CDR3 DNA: TGCAGCGTCCGAGGCGGGCTAGCGGGGAGCAATGAGCAGTTCTTC; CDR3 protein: CSVRGGLAGSNEQFF
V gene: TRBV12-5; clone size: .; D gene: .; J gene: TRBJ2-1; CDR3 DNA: TGTGCTAGTGGTTTGTACCCGGGAGTACCGATCTATGAGCAGTTCTTC; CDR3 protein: CASGLYPGVPIYEQFF
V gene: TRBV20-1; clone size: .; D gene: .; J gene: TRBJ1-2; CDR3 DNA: TGCAGTGCTGGAATGGGGGGCTACACCTTC; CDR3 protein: CSAGMGGYTF
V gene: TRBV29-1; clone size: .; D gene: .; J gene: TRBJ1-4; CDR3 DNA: TGCAGCGTTGGGAGGGGGAGACAAGAAAAACTGTTTTTT; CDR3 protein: CSVGRGRQEKLFF
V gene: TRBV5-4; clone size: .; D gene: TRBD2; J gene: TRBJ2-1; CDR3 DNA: TGTGCCAGCCTACTAGCGGGAGGCCGGGATGAGCAGTTCTTC; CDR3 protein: CASLLAGGRDEQFF
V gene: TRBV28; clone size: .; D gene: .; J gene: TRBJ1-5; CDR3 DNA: TGTGCCAGCAGTTTCACCTTTGTGGGAGATCAGCCCCAGCATTTT; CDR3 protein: CASSFTFVGDQPQHF
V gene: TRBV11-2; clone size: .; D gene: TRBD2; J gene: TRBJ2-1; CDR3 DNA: TGTGCCAGCACCCCACGGTCTAGCGGGAGCTCGAGGGACAATGAGCAGTTCTTC; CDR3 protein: CASTPRSSGSSRDNEQFF
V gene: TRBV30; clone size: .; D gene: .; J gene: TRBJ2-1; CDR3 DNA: TGTGCCTGGAGGAGTTGGGGGACGGTGGATGAGCAGTTCTTC; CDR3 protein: CAWRSWGTVDEQFF
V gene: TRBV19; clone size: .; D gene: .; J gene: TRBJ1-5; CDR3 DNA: TGTGCCAGTAGTATGCTGGGACGCCCAAATCAGCCCCAGCATTTT; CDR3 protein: CASSMLGRPNQPQHF
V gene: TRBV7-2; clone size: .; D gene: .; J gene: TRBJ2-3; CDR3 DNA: TGTGCCAGCAGCTTACCGCCAGCCGTTACGCAGTATTTT; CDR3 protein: CASSLPPAVTQYF
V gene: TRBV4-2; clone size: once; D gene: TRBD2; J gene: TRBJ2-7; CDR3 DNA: TGTGCCAGCTCCGCGGCGGGAGGGACCTACGAGCAGTACTTC; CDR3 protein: CASSAAGGTYEQYF
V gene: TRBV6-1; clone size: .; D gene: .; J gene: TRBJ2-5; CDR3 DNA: TGTGCCACCAAGTTTTCGGGCCAAGAGACCCAGTACTTC; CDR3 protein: CATKFSGQETQYF
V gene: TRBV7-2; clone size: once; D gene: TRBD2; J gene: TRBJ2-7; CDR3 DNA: TGTGCCAGCAGCTACGCCGGGACTAGTGGAAACTACGAGCAGTACTTC; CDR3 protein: CASSYAGTSGNYEQYF
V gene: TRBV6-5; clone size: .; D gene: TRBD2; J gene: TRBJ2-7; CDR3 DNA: TGTGCCAGCAGTTTGAGACTAGCGGGCGAGCAGTACTTC; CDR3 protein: CASSLRLAGEQYF
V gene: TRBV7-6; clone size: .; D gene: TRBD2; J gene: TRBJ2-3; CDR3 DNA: TGTGCCAGCAGCACCAGCGGGAGGGGAGATACGCAGTATTTT; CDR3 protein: CASSTSGRGDTQYF
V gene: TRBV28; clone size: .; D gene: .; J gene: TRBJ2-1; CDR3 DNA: TGTGCCAGCATCAGCCGGGACTTATACAATGAGCAGTTCTTC; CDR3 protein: CASISRDLYNEQFF
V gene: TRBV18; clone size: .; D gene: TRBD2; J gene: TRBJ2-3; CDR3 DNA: TGTGCCAGCTCAACACTAGCGGGAGGCAAAGATACGCAGTATTTT; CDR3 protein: CASSTLAGGKDTQYF
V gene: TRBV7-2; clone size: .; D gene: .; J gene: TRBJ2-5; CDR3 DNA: TGTGCCAGCAGCTTAGTTGGCAGAGCTTCAGGGACCCAGTACTTC; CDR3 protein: CASSLVGRASGTQYF
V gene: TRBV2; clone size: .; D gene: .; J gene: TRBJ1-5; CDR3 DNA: TGTGCCAGCATCGGTGGAGGGTATAGCAATCAGCCCCAGCATTTT; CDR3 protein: CASIGGGYSNQPQHF
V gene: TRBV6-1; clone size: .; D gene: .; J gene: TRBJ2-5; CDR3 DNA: TGTGCCAGCAACACAGGGGGAGGGCAAGAGACCCAGTACTTC; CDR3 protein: CASNTGGGQETQYF
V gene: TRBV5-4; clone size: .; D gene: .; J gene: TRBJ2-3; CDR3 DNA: TGTGCCAGCAGCTTGGCCAAGGGAATACCCACAGATACGCAGTATTTT; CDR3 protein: CASSLAKGIPTDTQYF
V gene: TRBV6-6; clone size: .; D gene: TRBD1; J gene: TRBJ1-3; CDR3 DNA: TGTGCCAGCAGTAAACTTGGGACAGCGTCTGGGGGCACCATATATTTT; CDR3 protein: CASSKLGTASGGTIYF
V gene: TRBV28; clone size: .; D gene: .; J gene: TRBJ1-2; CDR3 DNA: TGTGCCAGCAGACCCCGGGACGGAAGATCCTATGGCTACACCTTC; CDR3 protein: CASRPRDGRSYGYTF
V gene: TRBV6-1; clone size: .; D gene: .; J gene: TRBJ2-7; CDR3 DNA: TGTGCCAGCAGTGCCCAAGTAAACTACGAGCAGTACTTC; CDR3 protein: CASSAQVNYEQYF
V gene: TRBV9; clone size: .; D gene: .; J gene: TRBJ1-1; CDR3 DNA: TGTGCCAGCAGCGTAGGAGGGACGGCCACTGAAGCTTTCTTT; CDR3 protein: CASSVGGTATEAFF
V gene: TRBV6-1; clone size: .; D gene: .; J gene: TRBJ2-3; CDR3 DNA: TGTGCCAGCTACCGGGACCCCCAACAGGATACGCAGTATTTT; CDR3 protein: CASYRDPQQDTQYF
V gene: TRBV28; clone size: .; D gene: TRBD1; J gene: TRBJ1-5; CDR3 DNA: TGTGCCAGCAGGGGCGGACAGGGGAATCAGCCCCAGCATTTT; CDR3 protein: CASRGGQGNQPQHF
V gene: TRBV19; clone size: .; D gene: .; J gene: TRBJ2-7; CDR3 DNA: TGTGCCAGTAGTATCCGAGACTCGGCCTACGAGCAGTACTTC; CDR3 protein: CASSIRDSAYEQYF
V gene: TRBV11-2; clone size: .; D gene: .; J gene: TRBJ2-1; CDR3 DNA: TGTGCCAGCAGTGAGGGGGTGACCTCGGGGTATGAGCAGTTCTTC; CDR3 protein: CASSEGVTSGYEQFF
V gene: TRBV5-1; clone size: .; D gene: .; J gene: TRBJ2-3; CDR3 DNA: TGCGCCAGCAGCATTAACAAGGGGTCAGATACGCAGTATTTT; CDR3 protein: CASSINKGSDTQYF
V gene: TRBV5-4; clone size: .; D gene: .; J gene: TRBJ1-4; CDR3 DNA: TGTGCCAGCAGCTCAGCAGGGCTAACTAATGAAAAACTGTTTTTT; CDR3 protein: CASSSAGLTNEKLFF
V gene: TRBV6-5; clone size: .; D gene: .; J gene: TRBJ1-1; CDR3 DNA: TGTGCCAGCAGTGGACATATAATGAACACTGAAGCTTTCTTT; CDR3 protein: CASSGHIMNTEAFF
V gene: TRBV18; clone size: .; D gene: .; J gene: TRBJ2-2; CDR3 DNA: TGTGCCAGCTCACCCGACATTGCGAACACCGGGGAGCTGTTTTTT; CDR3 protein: CASSPDIANTGELFF
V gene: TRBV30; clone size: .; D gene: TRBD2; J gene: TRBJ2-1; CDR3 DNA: TGTGCCTGGGGGGGACTAGCGGGAGGAGAGGTTGAGCAGTTCTTC; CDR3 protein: CAWGGLAGGEVEQFF
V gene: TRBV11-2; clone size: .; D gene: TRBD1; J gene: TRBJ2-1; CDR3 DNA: TGTGCCAGCAGCTTAGGTCCGGGGACAGGAGGCTACAATGAGCAGTTCTTC; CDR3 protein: CASSLGPGTGGYNEQFF
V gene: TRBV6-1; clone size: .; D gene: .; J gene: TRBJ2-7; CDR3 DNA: TGTGCCAGCATTTGGAGAGCATCTTCCTACGAGCAGTACTTC; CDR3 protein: CASIWRASSYEQYF
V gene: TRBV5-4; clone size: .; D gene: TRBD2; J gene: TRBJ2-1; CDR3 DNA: TGTGCCAGCAGCTTGACTAGCGGAGCCTACAATGAGCAGTTCTTC; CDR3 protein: CASSLTSGAYNEQFF
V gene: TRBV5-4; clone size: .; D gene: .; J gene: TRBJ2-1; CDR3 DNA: TGTGCCAGCAGCTTGGCCACGGCCGTCTACAATGAGCAGTTCTTC; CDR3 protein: CASSLATAVYNEQFF
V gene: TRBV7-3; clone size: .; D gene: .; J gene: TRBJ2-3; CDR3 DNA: TGTGCCAGCAGCCGGGGGAGCGTCACAGATACGCAGTATTTT; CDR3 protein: CASSRGSVTDTQYF
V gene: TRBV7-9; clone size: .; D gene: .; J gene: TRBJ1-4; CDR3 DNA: TGTGCCAGCAGCTCTACGCCCGTCCTCGGGCCCACAACTAATGAAAAACTGTTTTTT; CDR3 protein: CASSSTPVLGPTTNEKLFF
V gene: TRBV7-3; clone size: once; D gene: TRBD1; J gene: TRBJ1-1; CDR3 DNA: TGTGCCAGCAGCTATACAGGGGGTTTGTCGAACACTGAAGCTTTCTTT; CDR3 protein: CASSYTGGLSNTEAFF
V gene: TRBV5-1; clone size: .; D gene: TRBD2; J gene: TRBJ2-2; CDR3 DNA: TGCGCCAGCAGCTTGGATAGCGGGAGGGCCTTCACCGGGGAGCTGTTTTTT; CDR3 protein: CASSLDSGRAFTGELFF
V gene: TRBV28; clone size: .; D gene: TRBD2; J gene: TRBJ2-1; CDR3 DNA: TGTGCCAGCAGCCGGGCTAGCGGGAACAATGAGCAGTTCTTC; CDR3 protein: CASSRASGNNEQFF
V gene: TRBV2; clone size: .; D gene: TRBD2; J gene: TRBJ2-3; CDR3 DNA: TGTGCCAGCAGTGAAAGGAGCGGGAGAACAGATACGCAGTATTTT; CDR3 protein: CASSERSGRTDTQYF
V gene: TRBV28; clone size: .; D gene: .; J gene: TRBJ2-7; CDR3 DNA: TGTGCCAGCAGTCTACTTGACAGCTACGAGCAGTACTTC; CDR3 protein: CASSLLDSYEQYF
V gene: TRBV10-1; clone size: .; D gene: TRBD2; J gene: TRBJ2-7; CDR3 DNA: TGCGCCAGCAGTGAAGGAGGTGGGAGGGCCTGGGAGCAGTACTTC; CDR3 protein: CASSEGGGRAWEQYF
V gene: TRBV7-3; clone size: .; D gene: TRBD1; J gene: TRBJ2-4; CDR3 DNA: TGTGCCAGCAGTAAAACACAGGGGTTAATTCAGTACTTC; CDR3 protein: CASSKTQGLIQYF
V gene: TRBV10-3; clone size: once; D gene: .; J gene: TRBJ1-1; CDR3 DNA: TGTGCCATCAGTGAGGGGGGGGTAGCTTTCTTT; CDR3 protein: CAISEGGVAFF
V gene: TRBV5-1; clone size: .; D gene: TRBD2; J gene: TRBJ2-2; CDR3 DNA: TGCGCCAGCAGCCCCTCGACTAGCGGGAGAGGGACCGGGGAGCTGTTTTTT; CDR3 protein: CASSPSTSGRGTGELFF
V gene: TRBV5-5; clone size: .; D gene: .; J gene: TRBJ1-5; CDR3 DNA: TGTGCCAGCAGCCCCGGGCCAGGGACGTATCAGCCCCAGCATTTT; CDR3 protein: CASSPGPGTYQPQHF
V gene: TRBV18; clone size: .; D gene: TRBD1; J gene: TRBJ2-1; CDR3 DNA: TGTGCCAGCTACGGACAGGCGCAAACCAATGAGCAGTTCTTC; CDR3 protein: CASYGQAQTNEQFF
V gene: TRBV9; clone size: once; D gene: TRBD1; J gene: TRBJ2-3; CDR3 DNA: TGTGCCAGCAGCCCTGGACAGGGGCCAGATACGCAGTATTTT; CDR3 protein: CASSPGQGPDTQYF
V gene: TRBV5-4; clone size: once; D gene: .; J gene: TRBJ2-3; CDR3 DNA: TGTGCCAGCAGTCCCAGCGGGAGCACAGATACGCAGTATTTT; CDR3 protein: CASSPSGSTDTQYF
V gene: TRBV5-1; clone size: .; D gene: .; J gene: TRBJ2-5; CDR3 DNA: TGCGCCAGCAGCCTTATGTTGGGGGAGAAGGGAGAGACCCAGTACTTC; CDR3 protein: CASSLMLGEKGETQYF
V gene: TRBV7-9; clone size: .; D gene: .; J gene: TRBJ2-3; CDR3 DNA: TGTGCCAGCAGCCCACGGACCAGGGCAGGGGGGACGCAGTATTTT; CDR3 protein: CASSPRTRAGGTQYF